This T cell receptor (beta chain) was identified during a study of tumor and adjacent non-tumor tissue in lung cancer. RNA was extracted from bulk tissue without any cell sorting. This CDR3 comprises 16 residues. Germline V gives CDR1 LGHNA, CDR2 YNFKEQ. V was clipped by 0 bases and J by 6 bases; unmatched bases: 4. With respect to this clonotype: The conserved phenylalanine or tryptophan normally closing the CDR3 is absent here, so this likely arose from a read error.

TCRbeta libraries were built with three rounds of nested PCR, modified from ARM-PCR. TCRdb reanalysed the multiplex PCR reads using MiXCR and keeps one entry per CDR3 protein. In the table there are 200,000 to 250,000 distinct CDR3 sequences, 70% to 75% of which are singletons. Material: lung tumor tissue. This receptor was obtained from a man aged 60 to 75 with non-small cell lung cancer. This chain links TRBV4-2 with TRBJ2-3, with TRBD1 matching 12 bases. The CDR3, as DNA: TGTGCCAGCAGCCAAGATCCGGGACAGGGGGCGGATACGCAGTATCTT. Translated, it gives CASSQDPGQGADTQYL.